A single sample is the source of the 24 T cell receptor beta chains below, sequenced in a study of immune evolution from preneoplasia to lung adenocarcinoma. Assay used: immunoSEQ multiplex PCR; TCRdb lists only in-frame clones, some missing. The sample contains just under 10,000 clones, 65% to 80% of which appear only once. Sample: FFPE minimally invasive lung adenocarcinoma tissue. The origin of the receptors is an older person with lung adenocarcinoma. Some clones in this sample may be carry-over from other donors' samples.

The chain couples TRBV10-3 to TRBJ2-7; tentatively, D is TRBD1 (5 bases). Germline CDR1 and CDR2: ENHRY and SYGVKD. The length of the CDR3 is 14 residues. Trimming removed 6 bases at V and 2 bases at J, with 14 bases between. This CDR3 is CAISLSQVAYEQYF. The CDR3 DNA sequence: TGTGCCATCAGCCTCTCACAGGTGGCCTACGAGCAGTACTTC.

This clone was counted once. The rearrangement joins TRBV6-5 to TRBJ2-7; 10 nucleotides line up with TRBD1. Germline V lookup: CDR1 MNHEY, CDR2 SVGAGI. This CDR3 has 13 amino acids. V lost 6 bases to trimming and J lost 4 bases; unmatched junction nucleotides: 3. This CDR3 reads CASRRTGGYEQYF. The DNA of the CDR3 is TGTGCCAGCAGGAGGACAGGGGGTTACGAGCAGTACTTC.

V gene TRBV5-4 combines with J gene TRBJ2-2; TRBD2 matches at 9 bases. Germline V gives CDR1 SGHNT, CDR2 YYREEE (reference sequence). This CDR3 spans 15 amino acids. The V and J ends lost 2 bases and 6 bases, in that order; junction bases with no gene match: 5. In DNA form, the CDR3 reads TGTGCCAGCAGCTTCAAGGCGGGGGGGCCCGGGGAGCTGTTTTTT. Its protein is CASSFKAGGPGELFF.

In regard to this clone: The sample carries other DNA sequences with the same CDR3. The genes are TRBV19 and TRBJ2-3, with TRBD1 matching over 10 bases. There are 13 residues in the CDR3. Trimming took 5 bases from V and 6 from J; bases not matched to a gene: 2. CDR1 and CDR2 (germline): LNHDA, SQIVND (reference sequence). The chain's CDR3 is CASSPGQGDTQYF. The CDR3 coding sequence is TGTGCCAGTAGTCCGGGACAGGGGGATACGCAGTATTTT.

J is TRBJ1-2 and V is TRBV2; D may be TRBD1 (6 bases). The CDR3 has 14 residues. The germline gives CDR1 SNHLY, CDR2 FYNNEI. The germline V and J ends were trimmed by 9 bases and 3 bases, with 17 bases remaining between them. CDR3 nucleotides: TGTGCCAGGAAGGTCGTAGGGGGGGACTATGGCTACACCTTC. Translated: CARKVVGGDYGYTF.

The chain uses TRBV29-1 and TRBJ1-2; tentative D call: TRBD1 (5 bases). The V end was cut by 7 bases, the J end by 6 bases, with 15 bases between. The CDR3 consists of 12 residues. In germline, CDR1 is SQVTM, CDR2 ANQGSEA. The CDR3 DNA sequence: TGCAGCGCGGGGGTACAACAAGATGGCTACACCTTC. This translates into CSAGVQQDGYTF.

This chain connects TRBV6-4 to TRBJ1-6; D unclear. V lost 9 bases and J 7 bases, leaving 13 bases between the germline ends. The CDR3 runs 13 residues. The germline V gene has CDR1 MRHNA and CDR2 SNTAGT. In nucleotides, the CDR3 is TGTGCCAGGGGAGGACGGAGGAATTCACCCCTCCACTTT. Its translation: CARGGRRNSPLHF.

This sequence joins TRBV10-3 and TRBJ1-5; D unclear. CDR1 ENHRY and CDR2 SYGVKD come from the germline V gene. Trimming cost V 2 bases and J 1 base, with 6 bases left between them. There are 14 residues in the CDR3. The CDR3 reads CAISEETSNQPQHF. The CDR3 DNA follows: TGTGCCATCAGTGAGGAGACCAGCAATCAGCCCCAGCATTTT.

The gene calls are TRBV11-3 and TRBJ1-1; a possible D gene is TRBD1 (5 bases). Germline V gives CDR1 SGHNT, CDR2 YENEEA. The CDR3 sequence is 15 residues long. V lost 1 base and J 5 bases, leaving 14 bases between the germline ends. The CDR3 sequence is CASSLGVAGRTEAFF. The CDR3 DNA reads as TGTGCCAGCAGCTTAGGAGTCGCAGGGAGGACTGAAGCTTTCTTT.

The count of this clone is one. The chain carries TRBV19 and TRBJ2-2, with D maybe TRBD1 (6 bases). Germline V CDR1 and CDR2: LNHDA, SQIVND (reference sequence). The CDR3 contains 14 residues. V gave up 3 bases and J gave up 3 bases, with 8 bases separating them. The CDR3 bases are TGTGCCAGTAGTATTCAGGGGCACACCGGGGAGCTGTTTTTT. It translates to CASSIQGHTGELFF.

The table lists this clone with a count of one. The J gene is TRBJ2-5, the V gene TRBV6-5; D call uncertain. The CDR3 runs to 15 residues. V lost 0 bases to trimming and J lost 0 bases, with 8 bases between them. The germline gives CDR1 MNHEY, CDR2 SVGAGI. CDR3 region: CASSYSQFNQETQYF. In nucleotides, the CDR3 is TGTGCCAGCAGTTACTCGCAGTTTAACCAAGAGACCCAGTACTTC.

The chain recombines TRBV4-2 with TRBJ1-1; possibly TRBD1 for D (5 bases). Germline values: CDR1 LGHNA, CDR2 YNFKEQ. V lost 1 base and J lost 0, with 15 bases in between. CDR3 length: 17 amino acids. The CDR3 sequence: CASSQVGWTQMNTEAFF. As DNA, the CDR3 is TGTGCCAGCAGCCAAGTAGGTTGGACACAAATGAACACTGAAGCTTTCTTT.

The chain recombines TRBV10-3 with TRBJ2-5, with TRBD2 matching over 10 bases. V was clipped by 4 bases and J by 4 bases; unmatched bases: 12. The CDR3 has 17 amino acids. Germline V lookup: CDR1 ENHRY, CDR2 SYGVKD. In DNA, the CDR3 is TGTGCCATCAGTGGGCAGTCCGGGACTAGCGCTACAGAGACCCAGTACTTC. This sequence encodes CAISGQSGTSATETQYF.

V gene TRBV5-6 combines with J gene TRBJ2-1; TRBD2 matches 12 bases. Germline CDR1 and CDR2: SGHDT and YYEEEE. The length of the CDR3 is 13 residues. V lost 9 bases to trimming and J lost 9 bases; unmatched junction nucleotides: 7. CDR3: CATTSGRSSEQFF. In nucleotides, the CDR3 is TGTGCCACTACTAGCGGGAGGTCTAGTGAGCAGTTCTTC.

The rearrangement joins TRBV18 to TRBJ1-5; no definite D call. The germline V gene has CDR1 KGHSH and CDR2 LQKENI. Trimming shortened V by 6 bases and J by 0 bases, and 9 bases separated the two germline ends. This CDR3 has 14 amino acids. CDR3 residues: CASSVTDSNQPQHF. In nucleotides, the CDR3 is TGTGCCAGCTCCGTCACGGATAGCAATCAGCCCCAGCATTTT.

As regards this clone: At one of its ends the junction is not consistent with the germline gene, which may arise from a read error. The chain is built from TRBV30 and TRBJ2-5, with D possibly TRBD1 on 5 matching bases. There are 13 residues in the CDR3. Germline CDR1 GTSNPN, CDR2 SVGIG (reference sequence). For the CDR3, the DNA is TGTGTCTGGAGAAATCAGGGTGTCCAGACCCAGTACTTC. It is translated as CVWRNQGVQTQYF. Variable domain in full (rest from reference TRBV30 and TRBJ2-5): SQTIHQWPATLVQPVGSPLSLECTVEGTSNPNLYWYRQAAGRGLQLLFYSVGIGQISSEVPQNLSASRPQDRQFILSSKKLLLSDSGFYLCVWRNQGVQTQYFGPGTRLLVL.

The rearrangement joins TRBV18 to TRBJ1-1; perhaps TRBD1 as D (5 bases). Germline assignment: CDR1 KGHSH and CDR2 LQKENI. This CDR3 region has 16 residues. Trimming took 6 bases from V and 4 from J, leaving 21 bases between them. In nucleotides, the CDR3 is TGTGCCAGCTCCCTCGCAGATCGGTTTGGGGGCACTGAAGCTTTCTTT. It encodes CASSLADRFGGTEAFF.

The V gene is TRBV18, the J gene TRBJ2-7, with 14 bases lining up with TRBD2. Germline V CDR1 and CDR2: KGHSH, LQKENI. This CDR3 region has 15 residues. With V trimmed by 5 bases and J by 5 bases, 5 bases remained unmatched. The CDR3 region has the DNA TGTGCCAGCTCATCAGGGACTAGCGGGGGTAACGAGCAGTACTTC. Its protein is CASSSGTSGGNEQYF.

This CDR3 is CASSERTQAGWYEQYF. CDR3 in DNA: TGTGCCAGCAGTGAAAGGACTCAGGCAGGGTGGTACGAGCAGTACTTC. The chain has TRBV6-1 and TRBJ2-7, with D perhaps being TRBD1 or TRBD2 (5 bases each). V lost 2 bases and J lost 4, with 18 bases in between. The CDR3 runs to 16 residues. Per the germline V gene, CDR1 is MNHNS and CDR2 is SASEGT.

The V call is TRBV29-1, the J call TRBJ1-2, with D uncertain. The germline V and J ends were trimmed by 5 bases and 4 bases, with 11 bases remaining between them. The CDR3 extends over 12 amino acids. The V gene's germline CDR1 is SQVTM and CDR2 ANQGSEA. CDR3 in DNA: TGCAGCGTTCCAACAATGGGCTATGGCTACACCTTC. It encodes CSVPTMGYGYTF.

This clone was picked up a small number of times. CDR3 nucleotide sequence: TGTGCCAGCAGTTCCCTGGGCGGGACCGCATACAATCAGCCCCAGCATTTT. This sequence encodes CASSSLGGTAYNQPQHF. This chain uses TRBV28 with TRBJ1-5; D may be TRBD1 (5 bases). Germline-derived CDR1 and CDR2 are MDHEN and SYDVKM. The CDR3 runs to 17 residues. V was trimmed by 4 bases and J by 3 bases, leaving 19 bases between them.

The rearrangement joins TRBV27 to TRBJ1-5; possibly TRBD1 for D (5 bases). Trimming shortened V by 3 bases and J by 4 bases, and 13 bases separated the two germline ends. CDR1 is MNHEY and CDR2 is SMNVEV in the germline V gene (reference sequence). The CDR3 length is 15 residues. The CDR3 loop reads CASSFVAGPNQPQHF. The CDR3 nucleotides read TGTGCCAGCAGTTTTGTGGCAGGGCCTAATCAGCCCCAGCATTTT.

This chain joins TRBV5-1 and TRBJ2-5; 8 positions match TRBD2. Trimming removed 2 bases from V and 2 bases from J; junction bases left unmatched: 8. The CDR3 spans 16 residues. Germline CDR1 and CDR2: SGHRS and YFSETQ. As DNA, the CDR3 is TGCGCCAGCAGCTTAGCGGGGGCCCGGGCGCAAGAGACCCAGTACTTC. It yields the protein CASSLAGARAQETQYF. The full variable domain, its missing parts supplied by reference TRBV5-1 and TRBJ2-5, is KAGVTQTPRYLIKTRGQQVTLSCSPISGHRSVSWYQQTPGQGLQFLFEYFSETQRNKGNFPGRFSGRQFSNSRSEMNVSTLELGDSALYLCASSLAGARAQETQYFGPGTRLLVL.

This clone has just one count. The rearrangement links TRBV7-9 to TRBJ1-1; D unclear. Germline V CDR1 and CDR2: SEHNR, FQNEAQ (reference sequence). V gave up 0 bases and J gave up 8 bases, with 7 bases separating them. The CDR3 runs 12 residues. CDR3 residues: CASSLAEREAFF. The DNA of the CDR3 is TGTGCCAGCAGCTTAGCAGAAAGGGAAGCTTTCTTT.